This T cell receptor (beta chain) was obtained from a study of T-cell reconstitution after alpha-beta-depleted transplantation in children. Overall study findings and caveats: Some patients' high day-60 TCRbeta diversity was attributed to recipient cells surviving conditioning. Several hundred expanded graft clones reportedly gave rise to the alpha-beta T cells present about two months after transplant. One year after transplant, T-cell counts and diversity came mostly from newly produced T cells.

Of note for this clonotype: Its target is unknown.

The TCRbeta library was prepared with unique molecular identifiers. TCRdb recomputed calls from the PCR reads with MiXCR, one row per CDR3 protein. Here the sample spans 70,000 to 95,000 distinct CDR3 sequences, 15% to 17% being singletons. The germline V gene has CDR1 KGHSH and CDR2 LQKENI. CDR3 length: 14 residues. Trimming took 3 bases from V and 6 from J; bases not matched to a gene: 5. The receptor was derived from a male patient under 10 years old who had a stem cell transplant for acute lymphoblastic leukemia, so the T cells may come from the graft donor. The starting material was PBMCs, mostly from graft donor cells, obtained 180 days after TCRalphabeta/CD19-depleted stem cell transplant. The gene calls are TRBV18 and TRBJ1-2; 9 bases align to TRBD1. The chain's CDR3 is CASSPSGTGNGYTF. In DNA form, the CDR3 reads TGTGCCAGCTCACCCTCCGGGACAGGGAATGGCTACACCTTC.